This note documents a single TCR beta chain sequence. Its antigen is still unknown. The input lacks base qualities; no much larger clone sits a single base away. These data are taken from a study of blood T cell repertoires in COVID-19 (dated by TCRdb to 2020 to 2022). Notes on the research overall: Collaborator samples came from the United States, Italy and Spain and covered acute and convalescent phases of COVID-19. The material from the prospective study consisted of cDNA or gDNA derived from T cells, B-cell-depleted T cells, or PBMCs. Subjects who had been exposed to COVID-19, were actively infected with it, or had recovered from it provided the deeply sampled blood TCRbeta repertoires that made up the dataset. The repertoires were released in a freely available public database intended as a resource for research on the immune response to SARS-CoV-2. Samples came from the ongoing ImmuneRACE study (first 160 participants) plus 1,254 subjects from 6 global collaborators. Nearly every sample came with metadata listing a de-identified subject ID, COVID-19 status, age in years and sex. Where available, HLA class I and class II types were obtained from metadata supplied by the sample provider rather than from assay-based typing. Points the paper makes about the study in general: The amount of clinical and demographic metadata varied by source and participant and was provided uncurated.

The collaborating institutions used their own protocols to collect whole blood in K2EDTA tubes. For TCRbeta analysis, collaborators shipped samples in one of three forms: frozen whole blood, isolated PBMCs, or DNA extracted from either of those sample types. TCRbeta CDR3 regions were amplified from genomic DNA by means of the immunoSEQ Assay, a bias-controlled multiplex PCR. Turning to the authors' computational methods: Nucleated cell counts per sample were estimated from amplification of reference gene primers within the assay. To quantify the absolute abundance of each unique TCRbeta CDR3 rearrangement, sequence reads were collapsed and filtered. For each sample, productive Simpson clonality was calculated as the square root of Simpson's diversity index over productive rearrangements. Here the immuneACCESS table is served through TCRdb, limited to in-frame sequences with V and J called. Missing clones are a known gap in these copies; in checked studies unresolved V genes cover under half, and the rest lacks a known reason. That table furnishes V, J and clone size, whereas the DNA furnished D and trimming. Counted in this sample were about 110,000 clones; 65% to 80% of them appeared once. About 1.8% of the sample goes to the ten largest clones.

Clipping removes 2 bases from V and 8 bases from J, with 7 as the unmatched junction base count. The CDR3 covers 15 residues, taking in both the cysteine and the phenylalanine. Just CDR3 DNA is preserved here, 45 bases in frame from base 1. The germline V gene sets CDR1 to SGHDT and CDR2 to YYEEEE. The chain is made from TRBV5-6 and TRBJ1-6; 7 bases in the middle match TRBD1. The sample consisted of peripheral blood. This receptor was obtained from a woman aged 40 to 50 with acute or convalescent COVID-19. The CDR3 region reads CASSFWWQGDSPLHF. The DNA reads as follows: TGTGCCAGCAGCTTTTGGTGGCAGGGGGATTCACCCCTCCACTTT.